This is a list of T cell receptor beta chains from one sample in a study of lymphopenia after photon versus proton radiotherapy. Libraries were prepared by immunoSEQ multiplex PCR; TCRdb keeps only in-frame clonotypes and omits some of them. The sample consists of around 55,000 clones, approximately 84% of them appearing once. Specimen: peripheral blood, collected from a patient treated with proton-based radiotherapy. The receptors stem from a man in his sixties with pancreatic cancer. CDR3s include the opening cysteine and the closing phenylalanine or tryptophan. D genes are given only for firm matches. The listing skips clone size in some rows; elsewhere it reads once, few, many or a size class.

V	size	D	J	CDR3	DNA
TRBV29-1	-	-	TRBJ1-1	CSVDRGLGTEAFF	TGCAGCGTTGATCGGGGGCTGGGCACTGAAGCTTTCTTT
TRBV7-2	few	-	TRBJ2-3	CASSLGTRTDTQYF	TGTGCCAGCAGCTTAGGCACTAGGACAGATACGCAGTATTTT
TRBV18	-	-	TRBJ2-7	CASSSLTSGPSYEQYF	TGTGCCAGCTCATCACTCACGTCGGGGCCTTCCTACGAGCAGTACTTC
TRBV19	-	-	TRBJ2-7	CASPRLGPPHEQYF	TGTGCCAGCCCGAGACTAGGTCCTCCCCACGAGCAGTACTTC
TRBV10-2	-	TRBD2	TRBJ2-1	CASSPFVAGGGHEQFF	TGCGCCAGCAGTCCGTTCGTAGCGGGAGGAGGTCATGAGCAGTTCTTC
TRBV7-9	few	-	TRBJ2-2	CASSLALHTGELFF	TGTGCCAGCAGCTTAGCGCTCCACACCGGGGAGCTGTTTTTT
TRBV6-5	few	-	TRBJ1-5	CASSQGWDNQPQHF	TGTGCCAGCAGTCAGGGGTGGGACAATCAGCCCCAGCATTTT
TRBV29-1	-	-	TRBJ1-2	CSAQDGALRGGYTF	TGCAGCGCCCAAGATGGGGCTCTACGGGGGGGCTACACCTTC
TRBV25-1	-	-	TRBJ1-1	CASSPPGRRAFF	TGTGCCAGCAGTCCGCCAGGTCGGCGAGCTTTCTTT
TRBV2	-	TRBD2	TRBJ2-3	CASKGGRGGYTQYF	TGTGCCAGCAAAGGAGGCCGGGGGGGATATACGCAGTATTTT
TRBV11-2	-	-	TRBJ2-7	CASSLGASYEQYF	TGTGCCAGCAGCTTAGGGGCCAGCTACGAGCAGTACTTC
TRBV15	once	TRBD2	TRBJ2-1	CATSRDPLAGGEQFF	TGTGCCACCAGCAGAGATCCACTAGCGGGAGGTGAGCAGTTCTTC
TRBV2	-	-	TRBJ2-1	CASKREFSNEQFF	TGTGCCAGCAAACGGGAGTTTTCCAATGAGCAGTTCTTC
TRBV27	-	-	TRBJ2-2	CASSRGFGLLNTGELFF	TGTGCCAGCAGCCGCGGGTTCGGGCTCCTTAACACCGGGGAGCTGTTTTTT
TRBV5-3	few	TRBD1	TRBJ2-1	CARSWTGRGLIREQFF	TGTGCCAGAAGCTGGACCGGCAGGGGGCTTATCCGGGAGCAGTTCTTC
TRBV7-9	-	-	TRBJ1-1	CAGAGQALREAEAFF	TGTGCGGGGGCGGGGCAGGCTCTTCGGGAGGCTGAAGCTTTCTTT
TRBV13	-	-	TRBJ2-7	CASSLRTTRIENEQYF	TGTGCCAGCAGCTTACGAACAACTAGAATAGAAAACGAGCAGTACTTC
TRBV18	-	TRBD2	TRBJ2-1	CASSSKRTSGHNEQFF	TGTGCCAGCTCGTCGAAACGGACTAGCGGCCACAATGAGCAGTTCTTC
TRBV7-2	-	-	TRBJ2-1	CASSPGAGNNEQFF	TGTGCCAGCAGCCCGGGGGCAGGGAATAATGAGCAGTTCTTC
TRBV5-6	-	-	TRBJ2-6	CASSLDGLYSGANVLTF	TGTGCCAGCAGCCTCGACGGTCTATACTCTGGGGCCAACGTCCTGACTTTC
TRBV28	-	-	TRBJ1-5	CASSSSRMRPQHF	TGTGCCAGCAGTTCTTCCAGGATGAGACCCCAGCATTTT
TRBV12-1	once	-	TRBJ2-1	CASSFRGTQAYNEQFF	TGTGCCAGCAGCTTCCGAGGAACACAAGCCTACAATGAGCAGTTCTTC
TRBV7-8	-	-	TRBJ1-2	CASSLSSRPLAKGGYTF	TGTGCCAGCAGCTTATCCTCGAGACCCCTAGCCAAGGGTGGCTACACCTTC
TRBV7-2	-	TRBD1	TRBJ2-7	CASSSTGTDSYEQYF	TGTGCCAGCAGCTCGACCGGGACAGACTCCTACGAGCAGTACTTC
TRBV19	-	-	TRBJ2-1	CASSIFGENNEQFF	TGTGCCAGTAGTATATTCGGGGAAAACAATGAGCAGTTCTTC
TRBV5-4	-	TRBD2	TRBJ2-3	CASSSIRSLAGTDTQYF	TGTGCCAGCAGCAGCATTCGATCCCTAGCGGGAACAGATACGCAGTATTTT
TRBV4-2	-	TRBD2	TRBJ2-2	CASSQGTSGSVGELFF	TGTGCCAGCAGCCAAGGGACTAGCGGGAGTGTCGGGGAGCTGTTTTTT
TRBV7-7	-	-	TRBJ2-2	CASSLRWRAGELFF	TGTGCTAGCAGCCTGCGTTGGCGGGCCGGGGAGCTGTTTTTT
TRBV2	-	-	TRBJ1-6	CASSVAGSNSPLHF	TGTGCCAGCAGTGTCGCGGGGAGCAATTCACCCCTCCACTTT
TRBV7-7	-	TRBD1	TRBJ2-4	CASSLISRTGPKNIQYF	TGTGCTAGCAGCTTAATTTCCAGGACAGGGCCAAAAAACATTCAGTACTTC
TRBV6-6	-	-	TRBJ1-5	CASSDSPGQLGQPQHF	TGTGCCAGCAGTGACTCTCCAGGACAGCTTGGTCAGCCCCAGCATTTT
TRBV7-8	-	TRBD1	TRBJ1-5	CASSLVRDSLNQPQHF	TGTGCCAGCAGCTTAGTCAGGGACAGCCTCAATCAGCCCCAGCATTTT
TRBV10-2	-	-	TRBJ1-4	CASKVGQLNEKLFF	TGCGCCAGCAAAGTCGGGCAGCTTAATGAAAAACTGTTTTTT
TRBV4-1	-	-	TRBJ2-5	CASSQGSLEVGTQYF	TGCGCCAGCAGCCAAGGTTCACTCGAGGTTGGGACCCAGTACTTC
TRBV6-6	-	TRBD2	TRBJ2-2	CASSLAGVSRGELFF	TGTGCCAGCAGTTTAGCGGGAGTCTCCCGCGGGGAGCTGTTTTTT
TRBV9	-	TRBD1	TRBJ2-7	CASSAEDRTPTYEQYF	TGTGCCAGCAGCGCCGAGGACAGGACCCCGACCTACGAGCAGTACTTC
TRBV11-3	-	-	TRBJ2-5	CASSLGSGSLGETQYF	TGTGCCAGCAGCTTAGGGAGTGGATCCCTCGGGGAGACCCAGTACTTC
TRBV19	-	TRBD1	TRBJ1-3	CASSIVLTGGAGNTIYF	TGTGCCAGTAGTATCGTGCTAACAGGGGGCGCTGGAAACACCATATATTTT
TRBV19	medium-sized	-	TRBJ1-2	CATLEGSDGYTF	TGTGCCACACTAGAGGGTTCAGATGGCTACACCTTC
TRBV5-5	-	-	TRBJ2-7	CASSLEQFGEQYF	TGTGCCAGCAGCTTGGAACAGTTCGGCGAGCAGTACTTC
TRBV11-2	-	-	TRBJ1-4	CASSLDSQTAGPTNEKLFF	TGTGCCAGCAGCTTAGATTCCCAGACCGCCGGACCGACTAATGAAAAACTGTTTTTT
TRBV11-2	-	-	TRBJ2-7	CASSFSLVNEQYF	TGTGCCAGCAGCTTCTCACTAGTTAACGAGCAGTACTTC
TRBV11-3	-	TRBD2	TRBJ2-1	CASSSSGSSYNEQFF	TGTGCCAGCAGCTCTAGCGGCAGCTCCTACAATGAGCAGTTCTTC
TRBV29-1	-	-	TRBJ2-4	CSVDRGDIQYF	TGCAGCGTTGATAGGGGGGACATTCAGTACTTC
TRBV6-6	-	-	TRBJ2-3	CASSYGDVMTDTQYF	TGTGCCAGCAGTTACGGGGATGTTATGACAGATACGCAGTATTTT
TRBV7-9	-	-	TRBJ1-2	CASSSTMGDNYGYTF	TGTGCCAGCAGCTCAACCATGGGGGATAACTATGGCTACACCTTC
TRBV6-5	-	-	TRBJ2-7	CASSYSTRGFGEQYF	TGTGCCAGCAGTTACTCGACGAGGGGTTTTGGGGAGCAGTACTTC
TRBV18	-	-	TRBJ2-1	CASSPGRVSYNEQFF	TGTGCCAGCTCACCGGGACGGGTTTCCTACAATGAGCAGTTCTTC
TRBV2	-	-	TRBJ2-2	CASSEETPNTGELFF	TGTGCCAGCAGTGAAGAAACCCCGAACACCGGGGAGCTGTTTTTT